A selection of T cell receptor beta chains follows, all from one sample in a study of T cell changes during pregnancy in multiple sclerosis. The table came from immunoSEQ multiplex PCR; TCRdb's copy has only in-frame clones and leaves some out. The top ten hold roughly 0.78% of the sample, which has 35,000 to 40,000 clones, about nine tenths seen once. Sequenced material: CD4+ T cells from peripheral blood mononuclear cells, taken after pregnancy. Source of these receptors: a female donor in good health, enrolled as a control in a pregnancy study. Each CDR3 is given without its conserved first and last residue. The order of the fields is V gene, J gene, CDR3 protein.

v_gene: TRBV20-1; j_gene: TRBJ1-1; CDR3aa: SARQVEAF
v_gene: TRBV19; j_gene: TRBJ2-7; CDR3aa: ASFTYEQY
v_gene: TRBV6-6; j_gene: TRBJ2-7; CDR3aa: ASTGTYEQY
v_gene: TRBV7-3; j_gene: TRBJ1-1; CDR3aa: ASSPDRVTEAF
v_gene: TRBV4-1; j_gene: TRBJ2-7; CDR3aa: ASCREAGESYEQY
v_gene: TRBV11-2; j_gene: TRBJ2-2; CDR3aa: ASSLELAAGELF
v_gene: TRBV28; j_gene: TRBJ2-7; CDR3aa: ASSPRYEQY
v_gene: TRBV6-5; j_gene: TRBJ1-3; CDR3aa: ASSQTGSGNTIY
v_gene: TRBV7-3; j_gene: TRBJ2-7; CDR3aa: ASTPGLAGYEQY
v_gene: TRBV7-2; j_gene: TRBJ1-2; CDR3aa: ASSIGSDYGYT
v_gene: TRBV27; j_gene: TRBJ2-2; CDR3aa: ASSFTARDGELF
v_gene: TRBV6-1; j_gene: TRBJ2-7; CDR3aa: ASSEVGGSYEQY
v_gene: TRBV6-5; j_gene: TRBJ2-7; CDR3aa: ASSRGSDEQY
v_gene: TRBV2; j_gene: TRBJ1-6; CDR3aa: ASSVERVSSPLH
v_gene: TRBV2; j_gene: TRBJ1-5; CDR3aa: AGRGVQGQPQH
v_gene: TRBV11-2; j_gene: TRBJ2-1; CDR3aa: ASLGGVHNEQF
v_gene: TRBV27; j_gene: TRBJ1-1; CDR3aa: ASSFNGGRDEAF
v_gene: TRBV6-1; j_gene: TRBJ1-6; CDR3aa: ASSEERRTRNSPLH
v_gene: TRBV7-2; j_gene: TRBJ2-7; CDR3aa: ASSPGGPGEQY
v_gene: TRBV5-1; j_gene: TRBJ1-5; CDR3aa: ASSFLPSSGQGSQPQH
v_gene: TRBV5-1; j_gene: TRBJ1-2; CDR3aa: ASSLDAYGDYGYT
v_gene: TRBV7-2; j_gene: TRBJ1-6; CDR3aa: ASSLGGAYNSPLH
v_gene: TRBV11-3; j_gene: TRBJ2-7; CDR3aa: ASSSRQGGYEQY
v_gene: TRBV6-1; j_gene: TRBJ2-7; CDR3aa: ASGAGVSYEQY
v_gene: TRBV7-9; j_gene: TRBJ2-3; CDR3aa: ASSPAPSAGGPTDTQY
v_gene: TRBV18; j_gene: TRBJ1-1; CDR3aa: ASSLQQGSTEAF
v_gene: TRBV7-2; j_gene: TRBJ1-1; CDR3aa: ASSLDPGQGRAF
v_gene: TRBV4-3; j_gene: TRBJ2-5; CDR3aa: ASSQDQGGGETQY
v_gene: TRBV9; j_gene: TRBJ1-2; CDR3aa: ASSVEPQGALYGYT
v_gene: TRBV27; j_gene: .; CDR3aa: ASSFQTGPYEQY